This T cell receptor beta chain came from a study of cytotoxic CD8 clonotypes in ibrutinib-treated CLL. On the study more broadly: Per sample, productive templates averaged nearly 260,000 and productive rearrangements averaged about 92,000.

Generated by immunoSEQ multiplex PCR, the TCRdb table keeps only in-frame clones and is missing some. The sample lists over 40,000 clones, around four fifths occurring once. Findings of the study overall: The study found clonality rose at ibrutinib response, then fell toward baseline at progression.

Notes on this clone: Its matching antigen is unknown.

The sample here was PBMCs, taken after 24 months of ibrutinib treatment. This receptor was obtained from a human donor with chronic lymphocytic leukemia.

CDR3 nucleotide sequence: TGTGCCAGTAGTATAGCAGGCACTAATGAAAAACTGTTTTTT. Amino acid sequence: CASSIAGTNEKLFF. The chain couples TRBV19 to TRBJ1-4; no firm D call. The CDR3 runs 14 residues. CDR1 is LNHDA, CDR2 SQIVND, per germline (reference sequence). The V gene lost 1 base and the J gene lost 2 bases, with 5 bases spanning the gap.